The 21 T cell receptor beta chains reported below all come from one sample, sequenced in a study of T cell responses to AZD1222 COVID-19 vaccine. Sequencing used immunoSEQ multiplex PCR; TCRdb keeps in-frame clones, though not all of them. Here the sample spans tens of thousands of clones, 65% to 85% being singletons. Sequenced here: peripheral blood, sampled on day 0 of AZD1222 vaccination. Source of these receptors: an adult in good health.

This clone has only a few counts. V usage is TRBV15 and J usage is TRBJ2-3; 14 bases fit TRBD2. V lost 3 bases to trimming and J lost 9 bases; unmatched junction nucleotides: 11. This CDR3 is built from 17 residues. Germline lookup yields CDR1 LNHNV and CDR2 YYDKDF (reference sequence). CDR3 DNA: TGTGCCACCAGCAGCGTCGGGACTAGCGGGAGATTTTCGACGCAGTATTTT. This sequence encodes CATSSVGTSGRFSTQYF.

The chain links TRBV15 to TRBJ2-7; D remains ambiguous. Germline CDR1 LNHNV, CDR2 YYDKDF (reference sequence). There are 15 residues in the CDR3. Trimming removed 0 bases at V and 4 bases at J, with 13 bases between. The CDR3 reads CATSRDSAQIYEQYF. CDR3 nucleotides: TGTGCCACCAGCAGAGATAGTGCCCAGATTTACGAGCAGTACTTC.

The rearrangement joins TRBV4-2 to TRBJ1-5; D remains ambiguous. Trimming stripped 0 bases from V and 1 base from J, with 10 bases between. The length of the CDR3 is 16 residues. Germline assignment: CDR1 LGHNA and CDR2 YNFKEQ. The CDR3 bases are TGTGCCAGCAGCCAAGAGGGTATTTGGAGCAATCAGCCCCAGCATTTT. It encodes CASSQEGIWSNQPQHF.

V is TRBV5-1 and J is TRBJ1-3; 10 nucleotides align to TRBD1. The CDR3 contains 16 residues. Germline V gene data show CDR1 as SGHRS and CDR2 as YFSETQ. J lost 4 bases, V lost 4 bases, and 8 bases had no gene match. The CDR3 region has the DNA TGCGCCAGCAGCCCACTAGGACAGGGGGAAGGAAACACCATATATTTT. It encodes CASSPLGQGEGNTIYF. The full variable domain, rest sourced from reference TRBV5-1 and TRBJ1-3, is KAGVTQTPRYLIKTRGQQVTLSCSPISGHRSVSWYQQTPGQGLQFLFEYFSETQRNKGNFPGRFSGRQFSNSRSEMNVSTLELGDSALYLCASSPLGQGEGNTIYFGEGSWLTVV.

The rearrangement uses TRBV7-6 and TRBJ1-1, with 9 bases identical to TRBD1. J gave up 4 bases and V 5 bases, and 11 bases lay outside the gene matches. The CDR3 has 16 amino acids. In germline, CDR1 is SGHVS, CDR2 FNYEAQ. The CDR3 is CASSIITGGGGTEAFF. CDR3 nucleotides: TGTGCCAGCAGCATAATCACAGGGGGCGGGGGCACTGAAGCTTTCTTT.

This clone was detected only once. V usage is TRBV4-1 and J usage is TRBJ2-3; 11 bases are shared with TRBD2. The CDR3 is 16 amino acids. The V segment lost 0 bases and the J segment 5 bases; nucleotides outside the gene matches: 4. Germline V CDR1 and CDR2: MGHRA, YSYEKL. DNA of the CDR3: TGCGCCAGCAGCCAAGAAAGTAGCGGGAGGGGAGATACGCAGTATTTT. Its protein product is CASSQESSGRGDTQYF.

The chain carries TRBV28 and TRBJ1-2; no firm D call. CDR1 and CDR2 (germline): MDHEN, SYDVKM. The CDR3 is 11 amino acids. V dropped 5 bases and J dropped 8 bases, with 9 bases sitting between them. The CDR3 DNA reads TGTGCCAGCAGTGGCATCGGCGGCTACACCTTC. Translating it yields CASSGIGGYTF.

The chain is built from TRBV19 and TRBJ2-7; D gene ambiguous. CDR3 length: 15 amino acids. CDR1 and CDR2 (germline): LNHDA, SQIVND (reference sequence). Trimming removed 5 bases at V and 2 bases at J, with 16 bases between. In nucleotides, the CDR3 is TGTGCCAGTAGTCCATCAGTGGTCATAACCTACGAGCAGTACTTC. The encoded protein is CASSPSVVITYEQYF.

The V gene is TRBV7-9, the J gene TRBJ1-4; D is uncertain. Germline lookup yields CDR1 SEHNR and CDR2 FQNEAQ (reference sequence). V lost 3 bases to trimming and J lost 7 bases, with 9 bases between them. The CDR3 sequence is 13 residues long. As DNA, the CDR3 is TGTGCCAGCAGCTTGGGCCCGGGTGAAAAACTGTTTTTT. The encoded protein is CASSLGPGEKLFF.

The chain links TRBV5-1 to TRBJ1-6; D remains ambiguous. V gave up 0 bases and J gave up 7 bases, with 5 bases separating them. Germline lookup yields CDR1 SGHRS and CDR2 YFSETQ. This CDR3 spans 13 amino acids. In DNA, the CDR3 is TGCGCCAGCAGCTTGGGTGCGAATTCACCCCTCCACTTT. Protein product: CASSLGANSPLHF.

The genes are TRBV6-5 and TRBJ1-1; possibly TRBD1 for D (5 bases). The CDR3 contains 11 residues. Germline lookup yields CDR1 MNHEY and CDR2 SVGAGI. V dropped 5 bases and J dropped 8 bases, with 9 bases sitting between them. The CDR3 bases are TGTGCCAGCAGTCTTCCAGGGGAAGCTTTCTTT. Protein sequence: CASSLPGEAFF.

The chain carries TRBV5-1 and TRBJ1-1; tentatively, D is TRBD1 (5 bases). CDR3 length: 14 residues. V gave up 3 bases and J gave up 5 bases, with 14 bases separating them. Germline CDR1 reads SGHRS; CDR2 reads YFSETQ. DNA for the CDR3: TGCGCCAGCAGCTGGGGGACCGGTGGTACTGAAGCTTTCTTT. Protein: CASSWGTGGTEAFF.

J is TRBJ1-1 and V is TRBV7-8; 7 bases agree with TRBD1. V shed 5 bases, J shed 1 base, and the junction held 1 base outside the gene matches. Germline loops: CDR1 SGHVS, CDR2 FQNEAQ. The CDR3 sequence is 13 residues long. DNA of the CDR3: TGTGCCAGCAGCCAGGGGGGGAACACTGAAGCTTTCTTT. Amino acids: CASSQGGNTEAFF.

This clone was counted a single time. This chain connects TRBV5-4 to TRBJ1-6, with D hard to call. The CDR3 length is 14 residues. Germline assignment: CDR1 SGHNT and CDR2 YYREEE (reference sequence). Trimming took off 0 bases at V and 8 bases at J, with 9 bases between the two ends. DNA of the CDR3: TGTGCCAGCAGCTTGGGATCTATATATTCACCCCTCCACTTT. Its protein product is CASSLGSIYSPLHF.

This chain links TRBV30 with TRBJ2-3; D remains unclear. The CDR3 runs 13 residues. V was cut by 4 bases and J by 6 bases, with 14 bases left in between. CDR1 is GTSNPN, CDR2 SVGIG, per germline (reference sequence). CDR3 nucleotide sequence: TGTGCCTGGAACTCTCTAGTCACCGATACGCAGTATTTT. This codes for CAWNSLVTDTQYF.

This chain uses TRBV6-5 with TRBJ2-5; D perhaps matches TRBD2 (5 bases). With 6 bases removed from V and 7 bases from J, the gap between germline ends came to 12 bases. Germline CDR1 and CDR2: MNHEY and SVGAGI. The CDR3 totals 12 residues. The CDR3 loop is CASRGNRGTQYF. The DNA for the CDR3 is TGTGCCAGCAGGGGAAACCGGGGGACCCAGTACTTC.

The chain couples TRBV11-2 to TRBJ1-4; maybe TRBD1 (5 bases). This CDR3 contains 17 residues. Germline V CDR1 and CDR2: SGHAT, FQNNGV. V lost 5 bases and J 0 bases, leaving 16 bases between the germline ends. The CDR3 region is CASSQGPPTATNEKLFF. CDR3 DNA: TGTGCCAGCAGCCAGGGCCCACCGACAGCAACTAATGAAAAACTGTTTTTT.

This rearrangement joins TRBV9 to TRBJ2-6; 7 positions match TRBD2. The CDR3 has 15 residues. Germline lookup yields CDR1 SGDLS and CDR2 YYNGEE. V shed 7 bases and J 1 base; nucleotides not matched to a gene: 5. For the CDR3, the DNA is TGTGCCAGCGCAAGGGGAGGGTCTGGGGCCAACGTCCTGACTTTC. It codes for CASARGGSGANVLTF. The entire variable domain, with the rest obtained from reference TRBV9 and TRBJ2-6, is as follows: DSGVTQTPKHLITATGQRVTLRCSPRSGDLSVYWYQQSLDQGLQFLIQYYNGEERAKGNILERFSAQQFPDLHSELNLSSLELGDSALYFCASARGGSGANVLTFGAGSRLTVL.

This sequence joins TRBV19 and TRBJ1-4, with D possibly being TRBD1 (5 bases). The CDR3 covers 14 residues. Germline loops: CDR1 LNHDA, CDR2 SQIVND (reference sequence). Trimming removed 5 bases at V and 4 bases at J, with 11 bases between. CDR3 residues: CASSRGNGNEKLFF. For the CDR3, the DNA is TGTGCCAGTAGTCGGGGGAATGGTAATGAAAAACTGTTTTTT.

This clone was counted once. This rearrangement joins TRBV7-6 to TRBJ2-3, with D maybe TRBD1 (6 bases). CDR1 is SGHVS and CDR2 is FNYEAQ in the germline V gene. Trimming cost V 1 base and J 0 bases, with 14 bases left between them. CDR3 size: 17 residues. In DNA form, the CDR3 reads TGTGCCAGCAGCTTAGTCCCCGGGACACGCAGCACAGATACGCAGTATTTT. Translating gives CASSLVPGTRSTDTQYF. Full variable domain (rest looked up from reference TRBV7-6 and TRBJ2-3): GAGVSQSPRYKVTKRGQDVALRCDPISGHVSLYWYRQALGQGPEFLTYFNYEAQQDKSGLPNDRFSAERPEGSISTLTIQRTEQRDSAMYRCASSLVPGTRSTDTQYFGPGTRLTVL.

The rearrangement uses TRBV19 and TRBJ1-5; D is possibly TRBD1 (6 bases). Germline values: CDR1 LNHDA, CDR2 SQIVND (reference sequence). This CDR3 has 17 residues. V was clipped by 6 bases and J by 2 bases, with 20 bases between them. CDR3 nucleotide sequence: TGTGCCAGTAGCCATACAGGGCTTGCGGATGGCAATCAGCCCCAGCATTTT. Its protein product is CASSHTGLADGNQPQHF.